This TCR beta chain was captured by sequencing in a study of blood T cell repertoires in COVID-19. The study counted Cohort 3 donors as recovered given two negative PCRs, clearance, or symptom resolution. Germline V gene sequence: CDR1 KGHDR, CDR2 SFDVKD. The CDR3 contains 17 residues. V was pared by 6 bases and J by 4 bases, with 23 bases between. Profiling relied on immunoSEQ multiplex PCR, and the TCRdb table lists in-frame clones only, not all of them. Of about 470,000 clones listed, 87% are singletons. The genes are TRBV24-1 and TRBJ1-2; D may be TRBD1 (6 bases). The clonotype was recovered from a woman younger than 35 who had recovered from COVID-19. Sequencing was performed on PBMCs or T cells enriched from blood (not recorded which). The CDR3 reads CATSSIGPDRFSYGYTF. For the CDR3, the DNA is TGTGCCACCAGTTCGATCGGGCCTGACAGGTTTTCCTATGGCTACACCTTC.